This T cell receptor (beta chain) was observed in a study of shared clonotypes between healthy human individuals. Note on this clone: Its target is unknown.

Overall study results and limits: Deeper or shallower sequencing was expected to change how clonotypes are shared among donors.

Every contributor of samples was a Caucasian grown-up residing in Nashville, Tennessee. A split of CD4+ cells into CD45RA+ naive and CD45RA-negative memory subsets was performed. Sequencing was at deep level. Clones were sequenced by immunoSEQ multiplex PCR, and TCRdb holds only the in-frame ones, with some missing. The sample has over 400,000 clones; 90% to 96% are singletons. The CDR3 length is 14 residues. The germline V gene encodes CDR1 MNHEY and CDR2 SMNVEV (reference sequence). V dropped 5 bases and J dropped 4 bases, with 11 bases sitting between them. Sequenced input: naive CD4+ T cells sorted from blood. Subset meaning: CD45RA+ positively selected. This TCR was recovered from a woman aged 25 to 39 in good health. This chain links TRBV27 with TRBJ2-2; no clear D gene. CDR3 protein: CASSRYRGTGELFF. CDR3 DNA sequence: TGTGCCAGCAGTCGCTACCGAGGCACCGGGGAGCTGTTTTTT.